This T cell receptor beta chain was recovered during a study of cytomegalovirus exposure and HLA in healthy donors (dated by TCRdb to about 2017). Some background on the complete study: According to an earlier analysis of around 600 of the donors, some 180 million T cells yielded roughly 110 million unique TCR beta sequences and 276 Gb of sequence data. High-throughput TCR immunosequencing, statistical association of individual TCRs with disease status, and machine learning were combined to predict cytomegalovirus infection status. Five DR-DQ haplotypes were treated as single units for association and clustering because of strong linkage in the cohort. Of the roughly 390 genotyped donors, 65% to 90% fell in the genetic ancestry cluster associated with self-reported Caucasian donors. An earlier analysis of several hundred of the donors applied high-throughput TCR beta sequencing to assess whether each TCR beta V gene segment acted as functional or pseudogenic. Across some 400 genotyped donors of the cohort, an average of about 220,000 unique TCR beta nucleotide sequences per donor were sequenced, and approximately 19% of those sequences were non-productive. An early release that covered several hundred HLA-typed donors contained around 300 gigabases of sequencing data and some 87 million unique TCR sequences. The aim of the study was to test whether cataloging public T cell receptors could identify signatures of past pathogen exposure. The study used immunosequencing to profile the T cell repertoires of 666 subjects and linked those repertoires to cytomegalovirus serostatus. Donor age, sex, ethnicity and CMV serostatus were compiled together with the repertoire data. The number of donors typed differed by locus, with about 629-630 for A, B, C, DRB1 and DQB1, around 560 for DQA1, about 610 for DPA1, and around 450 for DPB1. Every discovery cohort repertoire had been produced on one sequencing platform. A separate validation cohort of 100 to 150 different subjects was used in addition to the 666-subject first cohort. Rather than using new phenotypic data, the later analysis identified candidate immune exposures from TCR beta sequences and from how often those sequences occurred across donors. A later analysis re-analyzed previously published TCR beta repertoires from 650 to 800 donors and added high-resolution HLA genotyping to study TCR occurrence patterns. In a later genetic analysis, genome-wide SNP genotypes for about 65% of the roughly 670 donors were used, and that subset was treated as a discovery cohort. HLA typing included class I and class II loci at four-digit resolution. Findings and caveats that apply to the study as a whole: In this cohort, only TCR beta chains were sequenced, and detectable features were limited by the absence of alpha or paired-chain data. In vitro tests confirmed that a few of the cytomegalovirus-associated TCR beta chains recognize cytomegalovirus antigens. In a later analysis, most CMV-associated TCR beta chains were found to appear HLA-restricted, with HLA associations seemingly driven largely by CMV exposure. When HLA alleles, especially DR and DQ, strongly co-occurred, attributing TCR associations to individual alleles was difficult. A group of highly shared sequence variants was considered likely to be a technical artifact of the sequencing pipeline. According to a later genetic analysis, donors in an Asian-associated ancestry cluster had fewer N-insertions in productive TCRs than the approximately 650-donor mean. Linkage disequilibrium might explain the correlated functional status among segregating V segments, but an unknown experimental factor could not be ruled out. CMV serostatus was the only immune exposure information available for the cohort. The earlier analysis of some 540 of the donors excluded approximately 15 rarely observed V segments, including chromosome 9 orphons, because counts were too low. The study listed 164 TCR beta chains as associated with cytomegalovirus. An earlier analysis of several hundred of the donors showed that most TCR beta V segments appeared in productive rearrangements either about 87% or about 30% of the time, which broadly matched IMGT annotations. In a later genetic analysis, a missense DCLRE1C variant was associated with V-gene and J-gene trimming of TCR beta chains, and the association was replicated in an independent cohort. HLA typing was unavailable for some donors at each locus, so association tests used only the typed subset. In a later analysis, over 15,000 TCR beta sequences were associated with specific HLA alleles at a false discovery rate of 0.05. According to the authors, the approach could potentially be generalized to other disease states and immunological phenotypes. Most TCR sequences were seen in very few donors, while some public TCRs were found in many individuals. Several of the top co-occurrence clusters appeared to be linked to parvovirus B19, influenza, CMV and Epstein-Barr virus, according to a later analysis. The classifier was reported to diagnose cytomegalovirus status with high specificity and sensitivity in both the original and validation cohorts. According to a later analysis, TCR association rates differed among HLA loci, with DRB1 alleles showing the most associated TCRs and HLA-C alleles showing the fewest. Sequencing depth was assumed to be roughly uniform across donors in the presence/absence analyses, though that assumption may not hold. A later analysis found that HLA-associated TCR beta chains were more clonally expanded and had lower generation probabilities than equally common non-associated chains. The 87-base-pair reads could not distinguish some IMGT-functional V segments, including TRBV6-2 and TRBV6-3, so those segments were excluded. A further reported finding was that TCR beta sequences accurately predicted the HLA-A and HLA-B alleles for most subjects in the first cohort.

This clone was seen only once. It lacks a known antigen. Per-base quality was not reported, and no clone a single base away is much larger than it. Library preparation was by the immunoSEQ multiplex PCR assay. For the multiplex PCR, a mixture combining 60 forward primers for TCR Vbeta segments and 13 reverse primers for TCR Jbeta segments was used. A multiplex PCR assay on genomic DNA amplified the CDR3 region of rearranged TCR beta genes. On the Illumina HiSeq System, the amplified TCR beta libraries were sequenced as 87-base-pair reads. Regarding the original processing steps: Across the 670 or so repertoires, a later analysis counted about 81 million unique TCR beta chains, 8.5 million to 12 million of which were shared by at least two donors. Raw reads were error-corrected and collapsed into unique sequences by a nearest-neighbor algorithm in which closely related sequences were merged to remove PCR and sequencing errors. Alignment of CDR3 sequences to IMGT reference sequences was used to assign V, D and J gene segments. For a sequence to be retained, a match of at least six nucleotides was required to both a V gene segment and a J gene segment. A rearrangement counted as productive if the CDR3 had no stop codons and remained in frame with V and J, and every other rearrangement counted as non-productive. Following IMGT convention, CDR3 was defined as the stretch from the second conserved V-encoded cysteine up to the conserved J-encoded phenylalanine. In an earlier analysis of just under 600 of the donors, sequences lacking an unambiguous match to a single V gene segment were excluded. In an earlier analysis of 500 to 750 of the donors, V segments were called functional above 56.7% productive rearrangements and were called segregating when the between-donor standard deviation exceeded 5%. To diagnose cytomegalovirus status from the catalog of TCR beta chain sequences, a statistical classification framework was built. In a later analysis, V and J genes were assigned by comparing TCR nucleotide sequences against IMGT/GENE-DB human TR gene sequences. A later analysis assigned CDR3 sequences and most-parsimonious VDJ recombination scenarios with the TCRdist pipeline. A later analysis defined each TCR beta chain by its CDR3 amino acid sequence plus V-gene family, and excluded reads lacking a unique V-gene family. To address suspected cross-contamination and a sequencing artifact, a later analysis removed a few hundred highly shared, low-generation-probability nucleotide sequences. In a later analysis, a clonal expansion index was calculated for each public chain from normalized within-repertoire ranks of inferred template counts. In a later analysis, generation probabilities were computed with a VDJ recombination model fitted to out-of-frame rearrangements, and the resulting probabilities were checked against IGoR. In a later analysis, TCR-TCR, TCR-HLA and TCR-CMV co-occurrence was scored with hypergeometric tests, and a repertoire-size bias correction was applied to TCR pairs. A later analysis estimated false discovery rates by permuting HLA or CMV assignments 20 times. A later analysis grouped co-occurring TCRs with DBSCAN, adding TCRdist sequence similarity when clustering within HLA-allele-positive subsets. For co-occurrence clustering, repertoires with fewer than 30,000 or more than 120,000 public chains were excluded, along with 5 or 6 repertoires with anomalous nucleotide sharing. The table was pulled from immuneACCESS by TCRdb, which kept in-frame rearrangements only. Such tables lose some clones; where checked, under half of the loss comes from unresolved V genes, and the rest has no known cause. V and J calls and clone size are as listed in that table; D and trimming were resolved from the DNA. The sample data list more than 95,000 clones, and 78% of these were observed just once. In total, the top ten clones hold approximately 1.3% of the sample.

V has 3 bases trimmed and J has 4 bases trimmed; junction bases matching no gene number 4. The germline V gene encodes CDR1 WNHNN and CDR2 SYGVQD (reference sequence). The CDR3 spans 15 residues, from the cysteine through the phenylalanine. CDR3 DNA is the only sequence kept; it has 45 bases, read in frame from the first base. The cohort comprised several hundred healthy bone marrow donors. At the time of sampling, every cohort member was nominally healthy, though immune exposures that went unrecorded were likely present. The donor tested CMV seronegative, placing the donor among the 350 or so seronegative members of the cohort. A peripheral blood sample was provided by each donor, and peripheral blood mononuclear cells were used for TCR beta sequencing. The Qiagen DNeasy Blood Extraction Kit was used to extract genomic DNA from the blood cell samples.

Rearrangement joined TRBV10-1 to TRBJ2-5, with 11 middle bases fitting TRBD1. This TCR came from a man in his thirties or forties in good health and CMV-seronegative. Sequencing was carried out using PBMCs. The DNA sequence follows: TGCGCCAGCAGTGAAGGACAGGGGGCAAGAGAGACCCAGTACTTC. This sequence encodes CASSEGQGARETQYF.